This TCR beta chain appears in the sequencing data of a study of CD8 T cells in Susac syndrome. This clonotype was found once. The authors reverse transcribed roughly 0.5 to 1 ug RNA with random hexamers. Amplification of TCR beta CDR3 spanned 54 Vbeta and 13 Jbeta via immunoSEQ multiplex PCR. MiXCR, run by TCRdb on the immunoSEQ multiplex PCR reads, gives a single entry per CDR3 protein. The table has 130,000 or so distinct CDR3 sequences, around 85% seen once; the top ten hold 0.51%. Sequencing of TCR beta was performed on blood CD8+ and CD4+ T cells. The multiple sclerosis control group comprised treatment-naive patients with stable or active relapsing-remitting disease. Germline V CDR1 and CDR2: MNHEY, SVGAGI. This CDR3 has 13 residues. V was clipped by 0 bases and J by 8 bases, with 10 bases between them.

The sequence was collected from a human donor with multiple sclerosis. This chain connects TRBV6-5 to TRBJ1-2, with D uncertain. Sequenced: CD8+ T cells from PBMCs. The CDR3 DNA reads as TGTGCCAGCAGTTACTCGGCGTCTTACGGCTACACCTTC. This sequence encodes CASSYSASYGYTF.